The clone carrying this T cell receptor (beta chain) was detected ten times or more. Antigen unknown. Germline lookup yields CDR1 SGHRS and CDR2 YFSETQ. V was shortened by 0 bases and J by 0 bases, with 10 bases between the two germline ends. The CDR3 has 15 residues. In TCRdb, the 5' RACE reads were re-called with MiXCR into one record per CDR3 protein. The profile shows a few hundred thousand distinct CDR3 sequences, roughly 20% of them singletons. The data originate from a study of T-cell memory formation after mild COVID-19. Study outcomes and limitations: Among contracting clones, CD4+ were mainly CM/EM and CD8+ enriched in EMRA. Within pre-infection memory, some responding clones were found, suggesting cross-reactive memory joined.

This TCR came from a man aged 18 to 30 who had mild COVID-19 (a few samples of this study predate the infection). Cell type and time point are not known. The V and J genes are TRBV5-1 and TRBJ2-7; D might be TRBD1 (6 bases). Sequenced material: PBMCs or a T cell subset sorted from them (not recorded which). The CDR3 is CASSLAGDTSYEQYF. Written as DNA, the CDR3 is TGCGCCAGCAGCTTGGCCGGGGACACCTCCTACGAGCAGTACTTC.